The 14 T cell receptor beta chains below come from one sample, sequenced in a study of metastatic and nonmetastatic thyroid tumors. TCRdb re-called clones from the PCR reads using MiXCR. The table shows about 92,000 clones, with around 14% occurring only once. No treatment had been given to any patient before thyroid surgery. The source material was blood. These receptors all come from a female donor with papillary thyroid cancer or a benign thyroid nodule (not recorded which). Some clones in this sample may be carry-over from other donors' samples.

This clone was recorded at least ten times. CDR3 sequence: CASNRDPNSPLHF. For the CDR3, the DNA is TGTGCCAGCAACAGGGACCCAAATTCACCCCTCCACTTT. The rearrangement uses TRBV7-2 and TRBJ1-6, with a possible D match to TRBD1 (6 bases). Germline lookup yields CDR1 SGHTA and CDR2 FQGNSA. The CDR3 has 13 residues. Trimming removed 7 bases from V and 7 bases from J, with 11 bases in between.

In its sample, this clone was seen many times. This rearrangement joins TRBV11-1 to TRBJ1-1; D unresolved. With 2 bases removed from V and 2 bases from J, the gap between germline ends came to 9 bases. Germline V gene lookup returns CDR1 SGHAT and CDR2 FQDESV (reference sequence). The CDR3 is 14 residues long. The CDR3 nucleotides are TGTGCCAGCAGCTTAAACGATCTAAACACTGAAGCTTTCTTT. Translating it yields CASSLNDLNTEAFF.

The sample holds a few counts of this clone. J is TRBJ2-5 and V is TRBV10-1; D tentatively fits TRBD1 or TRBD2 (5 bases each). The CDR3 runs to 15 residues. The germline CDR1 and CDR2 sequences are WNHNN and SYGVQD (reference sequence). Deletions cut 0 bases from V and 6 bases from J, with 14 bases between. This CDR3 reads CASSESRGKGKTQYF. Written as DNA, the CDR3 is TGCGCCAGCAGTGAGTCCCGGGGTAAGGGGAAGACCCAGTACTTC.

This clone was detected many times. The chain uses TRBV28 and TRBJ1-6; D possibly corresponds to TRBD1 (5 bases). V was cut by 3 bases and J by 8 bases, with 11 bases left in between. CDR3 length: 14 amino acids. In germline, CDR1 is MDHEN, CDR2 SYDVKM. CDR3 in amino acids: CASSLRDGYSPLHF. The CDR3 bases are TGTGCCAGCAGTTTGAGGGACGGCTATTCACCCCTCCACTTT.

This clone came up many times. Within the sample, other DNA sequences also encode this same CDR3. The chain joins TRBV5-1 to TRBJ1-1; 8 bases line up with TRBD1. CDR3 length: 14 amino acids. V shed 5 bases, J shed 0 bases, and the junction held 3 bases outside the gene matches. CDR1 and CDR2 from the germline V gene are SGHRS and YFSETQ. The CDR3 sequence: CASSRTGLNTEAFF. CDR3 in DNA: TGCGCCAGCAGTCGGACAGGGTTGAACACTGAAGCTTTCTTT.

This clone showed up just a few times. This clone may be a read error of a much larger clone one base away. The rearrangement links TRBV27 to TRBJ2-3, with TRBD2 matching over 7 bases. Germline trimming cut 6 bases from V and 2 bases from J; bases unmatched to any gene: 8. From germline, CDR1 is MNHEY and CDR2 SMNVEV (reference sequence). This CDR3 spans 15 amino acids. The CDR3 reads CASSLRGNHTDTQYF. In DNA, the CDR3 is TGTGCCAGCAGCCTGCGGGGGAACCACACAGATACGCAGTATTTT.

Ten or more counts support this clone. This chain joins TRBV2 and TRBJ2-2, with D unresolved. CDR3 length: 14 residues. V was trimmed by 8 bases and J by 7 bases, leaving 17 bases between them. Germline V gene lookup returns CDR1 SNHLY and CDR2 FYNNEI. CDR3 DNA: TGTGCCAGCCAAGACCGGACCTGGGGCGGGGAGCTGTTTTTT. Translation: CASQDRTWGGELFF.

In this sample, this clone turned up many times. This same CDR3 is encoded by further DNA sequences in the sample. The V and J genes are TRBV20-1 and TRBJ1-2; D may be TRBD1 (5 bases). Deletions cut 5 bases from V and 7 bases from J, with 17 bases between. The CDR3 sequence is 13 residues long. In germline, CDR1 is DFQATT, CDR2 SNEGSKA (reference sequence). CDR3 sequence: CSAPLAGRGGYTF. The CDR3 bases are TGCAGTGCTCCGCTAGCAGGGCGTGGTGGCTACACCTTC.

This clone came up many times. The chain links TRBV20-1 to TRBJ1-1; TRBD1 matches at 9 bases. This CDR3 comprises 15 residues. The ends lost 5 bases at V and 4 bases at J; junction bases unmatched: 11. The germline CDR1 and CDR2 sequences are DFQATT and SNEGSKA (reference sequence). CDR3 sequence reads: CSAPGGDRVPTEAFF. Written as DNA, the CDR3 is TGCAGTGCTCCGGGGGGGGACAGGGTTCCCACTGAAGCTTTCTTT.

This clone has a single count. This may arise from a read error, as a much more abundant clone is one base away. The chain combines TRBV4-1 with TRBJ1-1, with a weak D call TRBD1 (5 bases). V shed 4 bases and J shed 3 bases, with 18 bases lying between them. This CDR3 has 16 amino acids. Germline values: CDR1 MGHRA, CDR2 YSYEKL. The CDR3 DNA reads TGCGCCAGCAGCCGGTCAGGGTGCGACTCGGACACTGAAGCTTTCTTT. Residues: CASSRSGCDSDTEAFF.

This clone was detected ten times or more. The V call is TRBV5-1, the J call TRBJ1-1; tentatively, D is TRBD1 (6 bases). Germline CDR1 reads SGHRS; CDR2 reads YFSETQ. CDR3 size: 14 residues. Between the trimmed V and J ends, which lost 0 bases and 5 bases, there was a span of 11 bases. The CDR3 DNA reads as TGCGCCAGCAGCTTGGACAGGGTCGGGACTGAAGCTTTCTTT. It is translated as CASSLDRVGTEAFF.

Note on this clone: This clone may be a read error of a much larger clone one base away. This chain links TRBV20-1 with TRBJ1-1, with D maybe TRBD1 (5 bases). Germline loops: CDR1 DFQATT, CDR2 SNEGSKA (reference sequence). V dropped 0 bases and J dropped 4 bases, with 18 bases sitting between them. This CDR3 comprises 16 residues. The CDR3 region is CSARDEGPRGGTEAFF. As DNA, the CDR3 is TGCAGTGCTAGAGACGAAGGGCCGAGGGGAGGCACTGAAGCTTTCTTT.

This clone was seen at least ten times. The gene calls are TRBV9 and TRBJ2-5; D not resolved. Germline CDR1 reads SGDLS; CDR2 reads YYNGEE. Between the trimmed V and J ends, which lost 0 bases and 4 bases, there was a span of 7 bases. The CDR3 extends over 13 amino acids. CDR3 sequence reads: CASSVDGRETQYF. DNA of the CDR3: TGTGCCAGCAGCGTAGACGGAAGAGAGACCCAGTACTTC.

This clone was seen only a few times. This sequence may be a read error, since a much larger clone differs from it by one base. The V call is TRBV5-5, the J call TRBJ2-7; D may be TRBD2 (6 bases). The length of the CDR3 is 16 residues. The V gene's germline CDR1 is SGHKS and CDR2 YYEKEE (reference sequence). V lost 4 bases and J 3 bases, leaving 20 bases between the germline ends. CDR3 in amino acids: CASSLGPSVINYEQYF. The CDR3 DNA follows: TGTGCCAGCAGCCTGGGCCCTAGCGTGATAAACTACGAGCAGTACTTC.